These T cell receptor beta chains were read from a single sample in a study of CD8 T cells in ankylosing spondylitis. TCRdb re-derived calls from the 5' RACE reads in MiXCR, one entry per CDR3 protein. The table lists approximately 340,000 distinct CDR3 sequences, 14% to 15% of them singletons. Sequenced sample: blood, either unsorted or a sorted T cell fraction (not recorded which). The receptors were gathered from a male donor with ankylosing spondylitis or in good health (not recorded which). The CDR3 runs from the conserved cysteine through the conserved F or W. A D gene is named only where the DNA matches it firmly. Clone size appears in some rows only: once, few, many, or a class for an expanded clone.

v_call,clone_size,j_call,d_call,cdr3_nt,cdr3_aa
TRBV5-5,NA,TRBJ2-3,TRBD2,TGTGCCAGCAGCCGGGGACTAGCGGGGGCCCTCCAGTATTTT,CASSRGLAGALQYF
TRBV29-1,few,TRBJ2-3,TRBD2,TGCAGCGTTGAGGACGGGAGGACTAGAGGCACAGATACGCAGTATTTT,CSVEDGRTRGTDTQYF
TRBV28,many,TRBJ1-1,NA,TGTGCCAGCAGTGACCCGTGGGGGTCGCGGACTGGATGGGAAGCTTTCTTT,CASSDPWGSRTGWEAFF
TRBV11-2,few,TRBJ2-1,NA,TGTGCCAGCAGCTCTCAAAGCTACAATGAGCAGTTCTTC,CASSSQSYNEQFF
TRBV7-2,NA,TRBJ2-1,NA,TGTGCCAGCAGCGACCAGGACACCAATGAGCAGTTCTTC,CASSDQDTNEQFF
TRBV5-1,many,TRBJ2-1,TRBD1,TGCGCCAGCAGCGCCGTAGGGGGCAAACAAGACAATGAGCAGTTCTTC,CASSAVGGKQDNEQFF
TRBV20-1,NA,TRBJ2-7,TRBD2,TGCAGTGCTAGGACTAGCGGTCTTATCTACGAGCAGTACTTC,CSARTSGLIYEQYF
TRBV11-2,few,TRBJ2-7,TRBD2,TGTGCCAGCAGCTTATTAGCGGGAGGGAGAGATAGCTCCTACGAGCAGTACTTC,CASSLLAGGRDSSYEQYF
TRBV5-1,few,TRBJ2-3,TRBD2,TGCGCCAGCAGCATGGGGACTAGCGGGGGGCTCACAGATACGCAGTATTTT,CASSMGTSGGLTDTQYF
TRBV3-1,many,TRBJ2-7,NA,TGTGCCAGCAGCCAGACGTCTTCCTACGAGCAGTACTTC,CASSQTSSYEQYF
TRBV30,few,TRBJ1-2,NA,TGTGCCTGGGCCCCCGGAGAGGGTTATGGCTACACCTTC,CAWAPGEGYGYTF
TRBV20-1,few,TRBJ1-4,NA,TGCAGTGCTAGAGAAGGGCGCAGGAAGCAAGAAAAACTGTTTTTT,CSAREGRRKQEKLFF
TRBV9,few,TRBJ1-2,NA,TGTGCCAGCAGCACGCATTCCGGGGCCAACTATGGCTACACCTTC,CASSTHSGANYGYTF
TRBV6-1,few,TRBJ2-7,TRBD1,TGTGCCAGCAGCCAGGACAGGGCCTCCTACGAGCAGTACTTC,CASSQDRASYEQYF
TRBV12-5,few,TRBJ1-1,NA,TGTGCTAGTGGGTCCCCAGAGTTGAGAACTGAAGCTTTCTTT,CASGSPELRTEAFF
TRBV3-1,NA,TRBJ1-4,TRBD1,TGTGCCAGCAGCTCTCGACAGGGCGGGAAACTGTTTTTT,CASSSRQGGKLFF
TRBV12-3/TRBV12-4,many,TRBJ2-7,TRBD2,TGTGCCAGCAGTTTTGGGACTAGCGGCCCCCCCTACGAGCAGTACTTC,CASSFGTSGPPYEQYF
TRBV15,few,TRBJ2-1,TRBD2,TGTGCCACCAGCAGAGATCTCGGCGGGAGGGGAAATGAGCAGTTCTTC,CATSRDLGGRGNEQFF
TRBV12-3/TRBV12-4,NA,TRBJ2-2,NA,TGTGCCAGCAGTTTACGCGGGGAGCTGTTTTTT,CASSLRGELFF
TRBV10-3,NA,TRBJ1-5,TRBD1,TGTGCCATCAGTGAGTTCACAGGGGACACTCAGCCCCAGCATTTT,CAISEFTGDTQPQHF
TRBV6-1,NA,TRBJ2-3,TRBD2,TGTGCCAGCAGGAACGCTGGCGCGGCGGGAGTTCGGACAGATACGCAGTATTTT,CASRNAGAAGVRTDTQYF
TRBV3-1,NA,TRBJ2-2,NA,TGTGCCAGCAGCCAGAACCGGGCCGGGGACACCGGGGAGCTGTTTTTT,CASSQNRAGDTGELFF
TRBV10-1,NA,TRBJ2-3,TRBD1,TGCGCCAGCAGTGATCAGGGACAGTACCGAGATACGCAGTATTTT,CASSDQGQYRDTQYF
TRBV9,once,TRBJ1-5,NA,TGTGCCAGCAGCGGGGACGTTGGGAGCAATCAGCCCCAGCATTTT,CASSGDVGSNQPQHF
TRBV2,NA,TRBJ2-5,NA,TGTGCCAGCAGTGCGGGGGGCGCACTAGGGACCCAGTACTTC,CASSAGGALGTQYF
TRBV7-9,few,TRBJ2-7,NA,TGTGCCAGCAGCCCCCGGACAGCCATCTACGAGCAGTACTTC,CASSPRTAIYEQYF
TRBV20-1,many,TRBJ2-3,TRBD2,TGCAGTGCTCTCTTCGGGACTAACAGACAGTATTTT,CSALFGTNRQYF
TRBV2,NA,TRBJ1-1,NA,TGTGCCAGCAGTGGACTGACAGTCAACACTGAAGCTTTCTTT,CASSGLTVNTEAFF